Listed here is a single T cell receptor beta chain. Its antigen is as yet unknown. As to treatment: approximately 11-day PBMC culture with coronavirus spike peptide pools or control peptides (ViraFEST assay). The entry originates in a study of vaccination and CD4 T cells after COVID-19. CDR1 is LNHDA, CDR2 SQIVND, per germline (reference sequence). This CDR3 has 14 amino acids. V trimming: 5 bases; J trimming: 7 bases; junction bases outside the gene matches: 6. Cultured CD4+ T-cell DNA underwent Oncomine TCR Beta short-read sequencing. Genomic DNA was extracted from cultured CD4+ T cells. TCRdb fed the PCR reads into MiXCR, producing one record per CDR3 protein. The data hold 8,000 to 8,500 distinct CDR3 sequences, with around 60% observed a single time.

This receptor was taken from a human donor who had recovered from COVID-19. The source material was CD4+ T cells from blood, cultured in vitro. The V call is TRBV19, the J call TRBJ2-1; TRBD2 matches 9 bases. The DNA for the CDR3 is TGTGCCAGTAGTGGTAGCGGGAGCTCTAATGAGCAGTTCTTC. Residues: CASSGSGSSNEQFF.